A single TCR beta chain is shown here with its context. TCRdb reprocessed the 5' RACE reads with MiXCR, giving one entry per CDR3 protein. The data show 690,000 or so distinct CDR3 sequences, with roughly 6.2% seen just once and about 2% held by the top ten. Germline loops: CDR1 MNHEY, CDR2 SVGEGT. V dropped 7 bases and J dropped 2 bases, with 15 bases sitting between them. The CDR3 runs to 14 residues. This specimen belongs to a study of identical twins. The chain employs TRBV6-2 or TRBV6-3 and TRBJ2-7; D gene ambiguous. Sequencing was performed on naive T cells sorted from blood. The receptor's source is a man between 18 and 29 years old in good health. CDR3 nucleotides: TGTGCCAGCAACGATCCGGACGGAGCCTACGAGCAGTACTTC. This gives the protein CASNDPDGAYEQYF.